These 3 T cell receptor beta chains share one sample of origin, sequenced in a study of cytomegalovirus exposure and HLA in healthy donors. Use of 60 Vbeta and 13 Jbeta primers characterized the PCR. The data were produced by immunoSEQ multiplex PCR, yet TCRdb's version contains in-frame clones alone and is incomplete. The sample lists 100,000 to 150,000 clones; approximately 75% were seen once. Input material: PBMCs. These receptors were taken from a man between 25 and 39 years old in good health and CMV-seronegative.

The table lists this clone with a few counts. The V and J genes are TRBV5-5 and TRBJ1-1; TRBD1 aligns across 12 bases. The germline V gene encodes CDR1 SGHKS and CDR2 YYEKEE (reference sequence). V was pared by 5 bases and J by 11 bases, with 7 bases of the junction left unmatched. The CDR3 runs 13 residues. CDR3 nucleotide sequence: TGTGCCAGCAGAACGGGACAGGGGGCAGAGGCTTTCTTT. This encodes CASRTGQGAEAFF.

The chain carries TRBV13 and TRBJ2-5; 7 bases match TRBD1. V shed 3 bases and J 5 bases; nucleotides not matched to a gene: 6. The germline V gene encodes CDR1 PRHDT and CDR2 FYEKMQ (reference sequence). This CDR3 is built from 14 residues. The CDR3 loop is CASSLDRWLETQYF. Written as DNA, the CDR3 is TGTGCCAGCAGCTTGGACAGGTGGCTCGAGACCCAGTACTTC.

V is TRBV10-1 and J is TRBJ2-3; possible D gene TRBD1, 6 bases. This CDR3 region has 18 residues. The V end was cut by 1 base, the J end by 7 bases, with 24 bases between. The germline V gene encodes CDR1 WNHNN and CDR2 SYGVQD (reference sequence). CDR3 sequence (DNA): TGCGCCAGCAGTGAGTTATCAGATCCCTTGGACAGCGAATATACGCAGTATTTT. Protein: CASSELSDPLDSEYTQYF.